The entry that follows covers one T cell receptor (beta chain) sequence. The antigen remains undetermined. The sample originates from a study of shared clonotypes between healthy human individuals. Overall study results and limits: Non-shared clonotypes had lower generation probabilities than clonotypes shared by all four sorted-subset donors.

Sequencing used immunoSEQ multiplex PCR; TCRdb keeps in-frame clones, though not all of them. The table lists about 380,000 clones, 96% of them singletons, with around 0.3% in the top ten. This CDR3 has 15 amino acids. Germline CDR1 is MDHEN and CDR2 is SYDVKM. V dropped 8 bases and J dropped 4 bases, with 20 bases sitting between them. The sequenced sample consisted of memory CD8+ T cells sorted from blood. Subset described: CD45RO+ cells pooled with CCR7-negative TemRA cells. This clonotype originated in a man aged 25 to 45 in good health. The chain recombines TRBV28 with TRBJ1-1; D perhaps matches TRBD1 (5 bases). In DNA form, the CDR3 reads TGTGCCAGCCTTGACCCTGGGGCTCCGACCACTGAAGCTTTCTTT. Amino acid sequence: CASLDPGAPTTEAFF.